This T cell receptor beta chain was captured by sequencing in a study of blood T cell repertoires in COVID-19. Study-wide background: The United States, Italy and Spain supplied acute and convalescent COVID-19 samples. The cDNA or gDNA used as material had been derived from T cells, B-cell-depleted T cells, or PBMCs.

Sequencing used immunoSEQ multiplex PCR; TCRdb keeps in-frame clones, though not all of them. Here the sample spans about 34,000 clones, 90% being singletons. The CDR3 extends over 13 amino acids. The ends were cut back, 1 base at V and 3 bases at J, with 7 bases in the middle. Germline V CDR1 and CDR2: SEHNR, FQNEAQ (reference sequence). The source material was peripheral blood. The chain employs TRBV7-9 and TRBJ2-7, with D unclear. The origin of this receptor is a man older than 75 with acute or convalescent COVID-19. CDR3 in DNA: TGTGCCAGCAGCTTAGAAGCCTTCTACGAGCAGTACTTC. It yields the protein CASSLEAFYEQYF. Complete variable domain (other parts from reference TRBV7-9 and TRBJ2-7): DTGVSQNPRHKITKRGQNVTFRCDPISEHNRLYWYRQTLGQGPEFLTYFQNEAQLEKSRLLSDRFSAERPKGSFSTLEIQRTEQGDSAMYLCASSLEAFYEQYFGPGTRLTVT.